A selection of T cell receptor beta chains follows, all from one sample in a study of T-cell reconstitution after alpha-beta-depleted transplantation in children. TCRdb passed the PCR reads through MiXCR, listing each CDR3 protein once. The top ten hold about 5.4% of the sample, which has some 490,000 distinct CDR3 sequences, around 13% seen once. Sequenced material: PBMCs from the stem cell graft donor, taken from the stem cell graft. These receptors were obtained from a human donor who donated a stem cell graft to a child with combined immunodeficiency. CDR3s include the opening cysteine and the closing phenylalanine or tryptophan. The order of the fields is J gene, V gene, D gene, clone size, CDR3 DNA, CDR3 protein. The D gene is left open where the match is weak. The listing skips clone size in some rows; elsewhere it reads once, few, many or a size class.

TRBJ2-1 | TRBV5-1 | TRBD2 | few | TGCGCCAGCAGCGGGAGCGGGGGGTCCTACAATGAGCAGTTCTTC | CASSGSGGSYNEQFF
TRBJ2-7 | TRBV4-3 | TRBD1 | NA | TGCGCCAGCAGCCAGGGGACAGGCCCGCACGAGCAGTACTTC | CASSQGTGPHEQYF
TRBJ2-7 | TRBV29-1 | NA | many | TGCAGCGTTGAAGCGGTTTACGAGCAGTACTTC | CSVEAVYEQYF
TRBJ2-3 | TRBV12-3/TRBV12-4 | TRBD2 | NA | TGTGCCAGCAGTTTAGCGCGAAGAGGTTTAGCGGGAATGGGTGGGCCAAGCACAGATACGCAGTATTTT | CASSLARRGLAGMGGPSTDTQYF
TRBJ2-7 | TRBV7-9 | TRBD1 | few | TGTGCCAGCAACAAACAGGGGCCTTACGAGCAGTACTTC | CASNKQGPYEQYF
TRBJ2-7 | TRBV12-3/TRBV12-4 | TRBD1 | few | TGTGCCAGCAGGCCCTCAGGGGGACACTACGAGCAGTACTTC | CASRPSGGHYEQYF
TRBJ1-5 | TRBV7-9 | NA | few | TGTGCCAGCAGCTTAGGTCCGGCCAACCACAATCAGCCCCAGCATTTT | CASSLGPANHNQPQHF
TRBJ2-3 | TRBV11-3 | NA | NA | TGTGCCAGCAGCCGTACGGGGGCTCTTGATACGCAGTATTTT | CASSRTGALDTQYF
TRBJ2-5 | TRBV29-1 | NA | NA | TGCAGCGTTGACTTTGACAGCCAAGAGACCCAGTACTTC | CSVDFDSQETQYF
TRBJ2-4 | TRBV3-1 | TRBD2 | few | TGTGCCAGCAGCCAACGACTAGCGGGAGGCAAAAACATTCAGTACTTC | CASSQRLAGGKNIQYF
TRBJ2-1 | TRBV24-1 | NA | many | TGTGCCACCAGTGATTCATCTAGGATCCGCGATGAGCAGTTCTTC | CATSDSSRIRDEQFF
TRBJ2-7 | TRBV28 | TRBD2 | NA | TGTGCCAGCAGCCCGGGGGGGGACAACGAGCAGTACTTC | CASSPGGDNEQYF
TRBJ2-2 | TRBV20-1 | NA | NA | TGCAGTGCTAGCCGTGAGGGGGAGCTGTTTTTT | CSASREGELFF
TRBJ2-3 | TRBV4-1 | NA | NA | TGCGCCAGCAGCCAAGCTGAAGGGGCGGTAGATACGCAGTATTTT | CASSQAEGAVDTQYF
TRBJ2-7 | TRBV5-1 | NA | many | TGCGCCAGCAGCTTGGATGGGGGATTTACCTACGAGCAGTACTTC | CASSLDGGFTYEQYF
TRBJ1-2 | TRBV6-5 | NA | few | TGTGCCAGCAGTTTGGGGGATACTCCATATGGCTACACCTTC | CASSLGDTPYGYTF
TRBJ1-5 | TRBV7-2 | TRBD1 | NA | TGTGCCAGCAGCTCCCTCGGACAGGGAAGCAATCAGCCCCAGCATTTT | CASSSLGQGSNQPQHF
TRBJ2-1 | TRBV20-1 | NA | NA | TGCAGTGCTAGAGATGTGGGGGATTGGTACAATGAGCAGTTCTTC | CSARDVGDWYNEQFF